Sequencing of this T cell receptor beta chain was carried out in a study of early T cells in non-severe SARS-CoV-2 infection. Study-level results: VDJdb-based matching was biased toward anti-spike CD8 responses and missed private and CD4 specificities.

The CDR3 extends over 11 amino acids. Germline V lookup: CDR1 LGHDT, CDR2 YNNKEL (reference sequence). Between the trimmed V and J ends, which lost 3 bases and 7 bases, there was a span of 4 bases. Separate cDNA molecules each had unique molecular identifiers attached to them. TCRdb analysed the 5' RACE reads with MiXCR anew, one entry per CDR3 protein. The repertoire includes under 70,000 distinct CDR3 sequences, 5.5% to 7% of them detected once, and under 4% sits in the top ten. This clonotype was detected many times. Antigen specificity is unknown. This sequence originates from an adult who was a healthcare worker with PCR-confirmed SARS-CoV-2 infection or an uninfected control (not recorded which). The source was whole blood, collected at baseline. J is TRBJ2-1 and V is TRBV3-1; D call uncertain. CDR3 nucleotides: TGTGCCAGCAGCCAGCGTAATGAGCAGTTCTTC. Protein sequence: CASSQRNEQFF.